This TCR beta chain derives from a study of response to subunit inactivated influenza vaccine. Study outcomes and limitations: Each seasonal influenza vaccination, the authors suggested, recruits few new T cells.

The CDR3 runs 15 residues. V lost 5 bases to trimming and J lost 2 bases, with 13 bases between them. TCRdb processed the RT-PCR reads anew with MiXCR; each CDR3 protein has one entry. The repertoire holds about 780,000 distinct CDR3 sequences, about 18% seen once, with about 11% in the top ten. With respect to this clonotype: What it recognizes is unknown.

Specimen: PBMCs from blood, collected roughly 5 days after vaccination. The genes are TRBV12-3 or TRBV12-4 and TRBJ1-3, with a tentative D call TRBD1 (5 bases). This TCR derives from a man aged 50 to 60 who received an inactivated influenza vaccine. This CDR3 reads CASSGGPGPGNTIYF. The CDR3 nucleotides read TGTGCCAGCAGTGGGGGACCAGGCCCTGGAAACACCATATATTTT.